These 17 T cell receptor beta chains came from one sample sequenced in a study of T cells after yellow fever vaccination. One entry per CDR3 protein results from TCRdb running MiXCR on the 5' RACE reads. The sample yields a few hundred thousand distinct CDR3 sequences, under 20% seen once. Sequenced material: PBMCs, taken before the yellow fever booster vaccination. The receptor set was obtained from a man aged 18 to 30 who received the YFV17D yellow fever vaccine.

This clonotype showed up just a few times. This rearrangement joins TRBV5-1 to TRBJ2-2, with D possibly called TRBD1 or TRBD2 (5 bases each). V was trimmed by 4 bases and J by 6 bases, leaving 16 bases between them. This CDR3 is built from 15 residues. The germline V gene encodes CDR1 SGHRS and CDR2 YFSETQ. CDR3 loop: CASSPTQGEAGELFF. The CDR3 nucleotides are TGCGCCAGCAGCCCTACTCAGGGAGAAGCCGGGGAGCTGTTTTTT.

This chain uses TRBV6-6 with TRBJ1-1; D not resolved. CDR3 length: 14 amino acids. The germline CDR1 and CDR2 sequences are MNHNY and SVGAGI (reference sequence). The germline V and J ends were trimmed by 7 bases and 0 bases, with 12 bases remaining between them. DNA of the CDR3: TGTGCCAGCATTCGACCTCGAGTGAACACTGAAGCTTTCTTT. Translating it yields CASIRPRVNTEAFF.

The V and J genes are TRBV20-1 and TRBJ2-7; TRBD1 matches 7 bases. Germline values: CDR1 DFQATT, CDR2 SNEGSKA (reference sequence). The length of the CDR3 is 13 residues. Losses at the gene ends were 6 bases for V and 6 bases for J; bases not matched to a gene: 11. The CDR3 loop reads CSALAQGVGEQYV. CDR3 nucleotides: TGCAGTGCCCTGGCCCAGGGGGTTGGCGAGCAGTACGTC.

This clonotype was counted between two and nine times. The V and J genes are TRBV7-2 and TRBJ2-5; 9 nucleotides align to TRBD2. The junction had 7 bases not matched to a gene; V was cut back by 1 base and J by 4 bases. The CDR3 is 16 residues long. Germline V CDR1 and CDR2: SGHTA, FQGNSA. The CDR3 nucleotides read TGTGCCAGCAGCTTAGTAGGCGGGGGGGCCAGAGAGACCCAGTACTTC. Its protein product is CASSLVGGGARETQYF.

There are a few counts of this clonotype. The V gene is TRBV23-1, the J gene TRBJ2-2, with 12 bases matching TRBD1. TRBV23-1 is designated an ORF whose function remains uncertain. V lost 4 bases and J lost 6; bases outside the gene matches: 12. The CDR3 is 18 residues long. The CDR3: CASSLPGQGALESGELFF. CDR3 in DNA: TGCGCCAGCAGTCTTCCGGGACAGGGGGCGCTGGAATCCGGGGAGCTGTTTTTT.

This clonotype showed up just a few times. V is TRBV5-1 and J is TRBJ1-2, with TRBD1 matching over 9 bases. Per germline, CDR1 SGHRS and CDR2 YFSETQ. The V segment lost 4 bases and the J segment 4 bases; nucleotides outside the gene matches: 14. This CDR3 region has 17 residues. The CDR3 reads CASSPRSLGTGIYGYTF. The CDR3 nucleotides are TGCGCCAGCAGCCCGAGGAGCCTCGGGACAGGGATCTATGGCTACACCTTC.

The rearrangement joins TRBV7-2 to TRBJ2-2; 7 bases fit TRBD1. V shed 4 bases and J 6 bases; nucleotides not matched to a gene: 11. The CDR3 totals 16 residues. Germline loops: CDR1 SGHTA, CDR2 FQGNSA. The CDR3 sequence is CASSWTGTHPAGELFF. The DNA of the CDR3 is TGTGCCAGCAGCTGGACAGGAACACACCCAGCCGGGGAGCTGTTTTTT. The full variable domain, its missing parts supplied by reference TRBV7-2 and TRBJ2-2, is GAGVSQSPSNKVTEKGKDVELRCDPISGHTALYWYRQSLGQGLEFLIYFQGNSAPDKSGLPSDRFSAERTGGSVSTLTIQRTQQEDSAVYLCASSWTGTHPAGELFFGEGSRLTVL.

This rearrangement joins TRBV11-2 to TRBJ1-1; TRBD1 matches at 8 bases. CDR1 and CDR2 (germline): SGHAT, FQNNGV. Trimming at V came to 3 bases and at J to 6 bases, leaving 0 bases not matched to a gene. The CDR3 consists of 12 residues. CDR3 loop: CASSLTGAEAFF. The CDR3 nucleotides read TGTGCCAGCAGCTTGACAGGGGCTGAAGCTTTCTTT.

There are a few counts of this clonotype. The DNA for the CDR3 is TGTGCCAGCAGACCAGGGAAGACTGAAGCTTTCTTT. Residues: CASRPGKTEAFF. This chain connects TRBV11-2 to TRBJ1-1; D possibly corresponds to TRBD1 (5 bases). CDR1 and CDR2 from the germline V gene are SGHAT and FQNNGV. The CDR3 is 12 amino acids. The germline V and J ends were trimmed by 6 bases and 5 bases, with 10 bases remaining between them.

This clonotype was picked up a small number of times. Sequence at one end of the junction differs from germline and may be a read error. The gene calls are TRBV7-3 and TRBJ2-3; 14 bases fit TRBD2. CDR3 length: 13 residues. Germline V gene data show CDR1 as SGHTA and CDR2 as FQGTGA. The CDR3 loop reads CASSLGTSGGPVF. CDR3 coding DNA: TGTGCCAGCAGCTTAGGGACTAGCGGGGGCCCCGTATTT.

The J gene is TRBJ2-2, the V gene TRBV7-2, with 7 bases fitting TRBD2. Losses at the gene ends were 5 bases for V and 8 bases for J; bases not matched to a gene: 11. Per germline, CDR1 SGHTA and CDR2 FQGNSA. The CDR3 has 15 residues. CDR3 sequence reads: CASSPQRLGGGELFF. The DNA of the CDR3 is TGTGCCAGCAGCCCCCAGCGGCTCGGGGGGGGGGAGCTGTTTTTT.

This sequence joins TRBV2 and TRBJ2-3; 9 bases are a match to TRBD1. The length of the CDR3 is 15 residues. The germline CDR1 and CDR2 sequences are SNHLY and FYNNEI. Trimming removed 2 bases from V and 5 bases from J; junction bases left unmatched: 5. CDR3 region: CASSERGQGQDTQYF. The DNA for the CDR3 is TGTGCCAGCAGTGAAAGGGGACAGGGACAAGATACGCAGTATTTT.

The CDR3 is CAIRQGDYGYTF. The CDR3 DNA reads TGTGCCATCAGACAGGGGGACTATGGCTACACCTTC. This chain connects TRBV10-3 to TRBJ1-2; 8 bases align to TRBD1. This CDR3 is 12 amino acids long. V lost 6 bases and J lost 3; bases outside the gene matches: 0. In germline, CDR1 is ENHRY, CDR2 SYGVKD.

V gene TRBV27 combines with J gene TRBJ2-3, with 11 bases that match TRBD1. Germline V gene lookup returns CDR1 MNHEY and CDR2 SMNVEV (reference sequence). The CDR3 loop spans 16 amino acids. V trimming: 3 bases; J trimming: 6 bases; junction bases outside the gene matches: 8. This CDR3 reads CASSLEGQGGRDTQYF. For the CDR3, the DNA is TGTGCCAGCAGTTTGGAGGGACAGGGGGGTCGGGATACGCAGTATTTT.

At least ten counts were recorded for this clonotype. This rearrangement joins TRBV13 to TRBJ2-3; D not resolved. The CDR3 totals 12 residues. With 1 base removed from V and 4 bases from J, the gap between germline ends came to 3 bases. Germline-derived CDR1 and CDR2 are PRHDT and FYEKMQ (reference sequence). In DNA form, the CDR3 reads TGTGCCAGCAGCTTAGACGCAGATACGCAGTATTTT. The encoded protein is CASSLDADTQYF. The full variable domain, with the rest looked up from reference TRBV13 and TRBJ2-3, is AAGVIQSPRHLIKEKRETATLKCYPIPRHDTVYWYQQGPGQDPQFLISFYEKMQSDKGSIPDRFSAQQFSDYHSELNMSSLELGDSALYFCASSLDADTQYFGPGTRLTVL.

The chain couples TRBV19 to TRBJ1-1; TRBD1 matches at 8 bases. The CDR3 extends over 13 amino acids. V dropped 7 bases and J dropped 7; count of bases not matched to a gene: 8. Germline CDR1 LNHDA, CDR2 SQIVND (reference sequence). CDR3 protein: CASTGQGTGEAFF. In DNA form, the CDR3 reads TGTGCCAGTACCGGACAGGGAACGGGTGAAGCTTTCTTT. Complete variable domain (other parts from reference TRBV19 and TRBJ1-1): DGGITQSPKYLFRKEGQNVTLSCEQNLNHDAMYWYRQDPGQGLRLIYYSQIVNDFQKGDIAEGYSVSREKKESFPLTVTSAQKNPTAFYLCASTGQGTGEAFFGQGTRLTVV.

The chain carries TRBV6-5 and TRBJ2-5; no firm D call. Between the trimmed V and J ends, which lost 2 bases and 10 bases, there was a span of 17 bases. CDR1 MNHEY and CDR2 SVGAGI come from the germline V gene. CDR3 length: 14 amino acids. CDR3 nucleotide sequence: TGTGCCAGCAGTTACACCTCGGCAGGTGGGGACCAGTACTTC. Protein product: CASSYTSAGGDQYF.